This entry is about one TCR beta chain. Its antigen is not known. V lost 1 base to trimming and J lost 7 bases, with 14 bases between them. CDR3 length: 14 residues. The germline CDR1 and CDR2 sequences are SGHVS and FQNEAQ. This entry belongs to a study of regulatory T cells in long-lasting Graves disease. Study observations and caveats: Repertoires from persistent disease leaned toward TRBV28, TRBJ1-2 and TRBJ2-5. The analysis examined peripheral blood only and excluded thyroid tissue.

For TCR beta, libraries came from iRepertoire HTBI primers and Arm-PCR of CDR3 regions. Using its own MiXCR run on the multiplex PCR reads, TCRdb lists one record per CDR3 protein. This sample carries fewer than 450,000 distinct CDR3 sequences, less than 25% of them seen once, and the ten largest clones take 20% to 25%. Time point defined: persistent/refractory GD, antithyroid drugs over 5 years with positive TRAb. The TCR library was made from RNA extracted from PBMCs. Graves' disease diagnoses used American Thyroid Association guidelines. The sample in question was peripheral blood mononuclear cells (PBMCs), obtained when the disease was refractory, from a patient treated with antithyroid drugs. The rearrangement joins TRBV7-8 to TRBJ2-7; perhaps TRBD2 as D (7 bases). This clonotype was obtained from a female donor with Graves disease. The CDR3 coding sequence is TGTGCCAGCAGCTTAGGAGGGGGGGCTTGGGAGCAGTACTTC. Encoded protein: CASSLGGGAWEQYF.